The 20 T cell receptor delta chains given below trace back to one sample, sequenced in a study of Vδ1+ human thymocytes. The antigens of these receptors remain unknown. Sequences come from RNA converted to cDNA by reverse transcription. Multiplex PCR used pooled V-gene forward primers and a constant-region reverse primer to amplify CDR3s. TCRdb redid clone calling on the multiplex PCR reads using CATT. Altogether about 75,000 delta-chain clones are present, about 38% being singletons, with the ten largest covering about 0.26%. Study-wide findings and caveats: Thymic TRG and TRD repertoires appeared highly polyclonal.

Sample: Vdelta1+ gamma-delta thymocytes from the thymus. Subset defined: FACS-sorted CD3+ TCRalphabeta- TCRVdelta1+ TCRVdelta2- thymocytes. The source is a boy in the first two years of life who had congenital heart surgery.

This clone showed up just a few times. The chain carries TRDV2 and TRDJ1; TRDD3 agrees at 11 bases. The CDR3 has 17 amino acids. CDR1 GEAIGNYY and CDR2 EKD come from the germline V gene. The J segment lost 1 base and the V segment lost 1 base, leaving 7 bases of the junction unmatched. The CDR3, as DNA: TGTGCCTGTGACACGTACTGGGGGATATGCCCCACCGATAAACTCATCTTT. This codes for CACDTYWGICPTDKLIF.

The chain has TRDV2 and TRDJ1; 12 bases map to TRDD3. The CDR3 covers 21 residues. J gave up 3 bases and V 5 bases, and 24 bases lay outside the gene matches. Germline CDR1 GEAIGNYY, CDR2 EKD. The CDR3 protein is CACASGIQNWGIPLGADKLIF. The CDR3 DNA reads TGTGCCTGTGCCTCAGGCATCCAGAACTGGGGGATACCCCTTGGGGCCGATAAACTCATCTTT.

There are a few counts of this clone. This chain uses TRDV1 with TRDJ1, with TRDD3 matching 13 bases. The ends lost 2 bases at V and 1 base at J; junction bases unmatched: 37. The CDR3 has 28 residues. Germline CDR1 TSWWSYY, CDR2 QGS. The CDR3 sequence: CALGERNWSSLPATPYWGIRQRTDKLIF. CDR3 in DNA: TGTGCTCTTGGGGAAAGGAACTGGTCGAGCCTACCGGCTACTCCGTACTGGGGGATACGCCAGCGCACCGATAAACTCATCTTT.

This clone was detected only a few times. This chain joins TRDV1 and TRDJ1; 9 bases map to TRDD3. After removal of 2 bases from V and 0 bases from J, the junction contained 10 bases not matched to a gene. This CDR3 spans 18 amino acids. Per the germline V gene, CDR1 is TSWWSYY and CDR2 is QGS. The CDR3 DNA reads as TGTGCTCTTGGGGAAATTGTCTCTGGGGGATCCAACACCGATAAACTCATCTTT. Protein product: CALGEIVSGGSNTDKLIF.

This clone has just a few counts. The chain carries TRDV1 and TRDJ1; 9 nucleotides line up with TRDD3. The V gene end was trimmed by 5 bases and the J gene end by 2 bases; junction bases not matched to a gene: 9. There are 16 residues in the CDR3. Looked up from germline, CDR1 is TSWWSYY and CDR2 is QGS. CDR3 nucleotides: TGTGCTCTTGGGAAAAACAGGGGATACGATACCGATAAACTCATCTTT. Protein sequence: CALGKNRGYDTDKLIF.

This chain links TRDV1 with TRDJ1, with D possibly being TRDD2 (5 bases). CDR1 is TSWWSYY, CDR2 QGS, per germline. Trimming shortened V by 0 bases and J by 3 bases, and 23 bases separated the two germline ends. CDR3 size: 19 residues. CDR3 protein: CALGELPSTLLKDADKLIF. The CDR3 DNA reads TGTGCTCTTGGGGAACTCCCTTCGACTTTGTTAAAGGACGCCGATAAACTCATCTTT.

The V gene is TRDV1, the J gene TRDJ1, with 8 bases identical to TRDD3. The CDR3 totals 23 residues. The V gene end was trimmed by 0 bases and the J gene end by 2 bases; junction bases not matched to a gene: 26. The germline V gene has CDR1 TSWWSYY and CDR2 QGS. The CDR3 spells CALGELAGRPLRGGYWGTDKLIF. The CDR3 bases are TGTGCTCTTGGGGAACTTGCCGGTAGACCCCTACGCGGGGGATATTGGGGGACCGATAAACTCATCTTT.

This sequence joins TRDV1 and TRDJ1; 7 nucleotides match TRDD3. Germline CDR1 TSWWSYY, CDR2 QGS. V shed 0 bases, J shed 3 bases, and the junction held 13 bases outside the gene matches. The CDR3 has 18 amino acids. CDR3 loop: CALGELPWGCRGADKLIF. The CDR3 DNA is TGTGCTCTTGGGGAACTCCCCTGGGGGTGCCGTGGGGCCGATAAACTCATCTTT.

The V gene is TRDV2, the J gene TRDJ1; 8 nucleotides match TRDD3. Unmatched junction bases numbered 5, after V lost 9 bases and J lost 3 bases. This CDR3 region has 12 residues. The germline gives CDR1 GEAIGNYY, CDR2 EKD. The CDR3 loop is CATEGIPDKLIF. DNA for the CDR3: TGTGCCACCGAGGGGATACCCGATAAACTCATCTTT.

V usage is TRDV2 and J usage is TRDJ1; TRDD2 or TRDD3 may be the D gene (7 bases each). This CDR3 contains 21 residues. V gave up 5 bases and J gave up 0 bases, with 33 bases separating them. Germline CDR1 reads GEAIGNYY; CDR2 reads EKD. CDR3 amino acids: CACAAKAFLRRWGTYTDKLIF. The CDR3 DNA follows: TGTGCCTGTGCCGCGAAGGCCTTCCTCCGTAGGTGGGGGACGTACACCGATAAACTCATCTTT.

This clone was recorded a few times. Other DNA sequences in this specimen translate into the identical CDR3. The chain uses TRDV1 and TRDJ2, with a possible D match to TRDD3 (5 bases). Between the trimmed V and J ends, which lost 1 base and 0 bases, there was a span of 21 bases. There are 20 residues in the CDR3. Germline V gene data show CDR1 as TSWWSYY and CDR2 as QGS. CDR3 sequence: CALGEPSPGAPGALTAQLFF. The CDR3 DNA reads TGTGCTCTTGGGGAACCGAGCCCGGGGGCCCCTGGAGCTTTGACAGCACAACTCTTCTTT.

V usage is TRDV1 and J usage is TRDJ1; D is ambiguous. The CDR3 is made up of 17 amino acids. V lost 2 bases, J lost 1 base, and 17 bases lay in between. CDR1 is TSWWSYY and CDR2 is QGS in the germline V gene. The CDR3 region has the DNA TGTGCTCTTGGGGAAACTAATACCTCGTGGCTCACCGATAAACTCATCTTT. Amino acid sequence: CALGETNTSWLTDKLIF.

The chain uses TRDV1 and TRDJ1, with 13 bases matching TRDD3. This CDR3 is 28 amino acids long. V gave up 4 bases and J gave up 0 bases; unmatched junction bases: 38. Germline values: CDR1 TSWWSYY, CDR2 QGS. As DNA, the CDR3 is TGTGCTCTTGGGGCGCGGGGCCTTCCTACCATCAGTCAACTGTATTCTTACTGGGGGATACGCAACACCGATAAACTCATCTTT. It translates to CALGARGLPTISQLYSYWGIRNTDKLIF.

With respect to this clone: A junction boundary mismatches the germline segment, possibly from a read error. Other DNA sequences in the sample encode the same CDR3. The V call is TRDV2, the J call TRDJ3; 8 nucleotides line up with TRDD3. The length of the CDR3 is 18 residues. In germline, CDR1 is GEAIGNYY, CDR2 EKD. CDR3 residues: CACDTYWGVTWDTRQMFF. CDR3 nucleotides: TGTGCCTGTGACACTTACTGGGGGGTCACCTGGGACACCCGACAGATGTTTTTT.

The table lists this clone with a few counts. This sequence joins TRDV1 and TRDJ1; 9 bases agree with TRDD3. The V and J ends lost 3 bases and 0 bases, in that order; junction bases with no gene match: 32. This CDR3 is built from 25 residues. Per germline, CDR1 TSWWSYY and CDR2 QGS. CDR3 protein: CALGEPSFPEPTGGTAPGHTDKLIF. For the CDR3, the DNA is TGTGCTCTTGGGGAGCCTTCCTTTCCTGAGCCAACTGGGGGAACTGCCCCCGGTCACACCGATAAACTCATCTTT.

This clone was detected ten times or more. Other DNA sequences of this sample code for an identical CDR3. The V and J genes are TRDV2 and TRDJ1; unclear D gene. The CDR3 spans 10 residues. The V gene lost 6 bases and the J gene lost 4 bases, with 5 bases spanning the gap. Germline CDR1 GEAIGNYY, CDR2 EKD. The CDR3 DNA sequence: TGTGCCTGTTCGCACGATAAACTCATCTTT. This codes for CACSHDKLIF.

The chain couples TRDV1 to TRDJ1; D is perhaps TRDD3 (6 bases). Germline CDR1 and CDR2: TSWWSYY and QGS. The V and J ends lost 0 bases and 2 bases respectively, with 13 bases between them. This CDR3 comprises 16 residues. DNA of the CDR3: TGTGCTCTTGGGGAACTGAACGGGATAAGGACCGATAAACTCATCTTT. Its protein product is CALGELNGIRTDKLIF.

Turning to this clone: Being one base from a much bigger clone, this may be a read error. The chain is built from TRDV2 and TRDJ2, with 10 bases identical to TRDD3. The CDR3 runs 16 residues. With V trimmed by 5 bases and J by 4 bases, 9 bases remained unmatched. Germline loops: CDR1 GEAIGNYY, CDR2 EKD. The CDR3 reads CACATGGYGRTAQLFF. Written as DNA, the CDR3 is TGTGCCTGTGCCACGGGGGGATACGGTCGGACAGCACAACTCTTCTTT.

The V and J genes are TRDV1 and TRDJ1, with a possible D match to TRDD3 (7 bases). Germline V CDR1 and CDR2: TSWWSYY, QGS. V shed 1 base and J shed 11 bases, with 32 bases lying between them. The CDR3 covers 19 residues. CDR3 in DNA: TGTGCTCTTGGGGAACGTCTTCCTCCTGTACTGGGGTACCCCCAGTTGCTCATCTTT. As protein: CALGERLPPVLGYPQLLIF.

This clone was picked up a small number of times. This chain joins TRDV1 and TRDJ1, with 7 bases matching TRDD3. The CDR3 spans 21 residues. Germline-derived CDR1 and CDR2 are TSWWSYY and QGS. V shed 1 base and J 1 base; nucleotides not matched to a gene: 21. CDR3 sequence: CALGERQYYRTGDWVTDKLIF. The CDR3 DNA reads TGTGCTCTTGGGGAACGACAGTACTACAGAACTGGGGACTGGGTCACCGATAAACTCATCTTT.